These T cell receptor beta chains were read from a single sample in a study of regulatory T cells in long-lasting Graves disease. TCRdb re-derived calls from the multiplex PCR reads in MiXCR, one entry per CDR3 protein. Here the sample spans fewer than 400,000 distinct CDR3 sequences, roughly a fifth being singletons. The input for sequencing was peripheral blood mononuclear cells (PBMCs), taken when the disease was refractory, from a patient treated with antithyroid drugs. All receptors come from a female donor with Graves disease. Both conserved end residues are trimmed from each CDR3.

J gene: TRBJ2-7; V gene: TRBV5-5; CDR3 protein: ASSLIRGDGYEQY
J gene: TRBJ2-5; V gene: TRBV13; CDR3 protein: ASSLRQGVTETQY
J gene: TRBJ2-5; V gene: TRBV18; CDR3 protein: ASSPSGRTGETQY
J gene: TRBJ1-5; V gene: TRBV6-1; CDR3 protein: ASSQPPGWRH
J gene: TRBJ2-3; V gene: TRBV13; CDR3 protein: ASSLGTTDTQY
J gene: TRBJ2-1; V gene: TRBV30; CDR3 protein: AWSELAYNEQF
J gene: TRBJ1-1; V gene: TRBV30; CDR3 protein: AWSDRPMNTEAF
J gene: TRBJ2-5; V gene: TRBV6-1; CDR3 protein: ASSVPGQETQY
J gene: TRBJ2-7; V gene: TRBV5-1; CDR3 protein: ASRRGQGARSYEQY
J gene: TRBJ1-2; V gene: TRBV4-1; CDR3 protein: ASSLVGSRDGYT
J gene: TRBJ2-3; V gene: TRBV29-1; CDR3 protein: SALSSGGTYTQY
J gene: TRBJ1-6; V gene: TRBV20-1; CDR3 protein: SAPRQVHNSPLH
J gene: TRBJ2-5; V gene: TRBV4-1; CDR3 protein: ASSHPYSSLETQY
J gene: TRBJ2-2; V gene: TRBV20-1; CDR3 protein: SAREEGQDGELF
J gene: TRBJ2-2; V gene: TRBV3-1; CDR3 protein: ASSRGQGPSGELF
J gene: TRBJ1-5; V gene: TRBV2; CDR3 protein: ASAGGGNQPQH
J gene: TRBJ2-5; V gene: TRBV4-2; CDR3 protein: ASSQANREETQY
J gene: TRBJ2-2; V gene: TRBV9; CDR3 protein: ASSAGAGLTGELF
J gene: TRBJ2-7; V gene: TRBV6-9; CDR3 protein: ASSYIEGYYEQY
J gene: TRBJ1-5; V gene: TRBV5-1; CDR3 protein: ASSEGQGNGQPQH
J gene: TRBJ1-5; V gene: TRBV12-3/TRBV12-4; CDR3 protein: ASSLILGSDSNQPQH
J gene: TRBJ2-7; V gene: TRBV5-1; CDR3 protein: ASSLLTGVREQY
J gene: TRBJ2-1; V gene: TRBV2; CDR3 protein: ASTWAGGEQF
J gene: TRBJ2-5; V gene: TRBV7-3; CDR3 protein: ASSLTRDGTQY
J gene: TRBJ2-7; V gene: TRBV27; CDR3 protein: ASSILSGRLNEQY
J gene: TRBJ1-3; V gene: TRBV7-2; CDR3 protein: ASSAPMGQANSGNTIY
J gene: TRBJ2-2; V gene: TRBV19; CDR3 protein: ASSKGVANTGELF
J gene: TRBJ2-3; V gene: TRBV28; CDR3 protein: ASDSPGSTDTQY
J gene: TRBJ2-2; V gene: TRBV6-2/TRBV6-3; CDR3 protein: ASSYSSGQGYTGELF
J gene: TRBJ2-4; V gene: TRBV2; CDR3 protein: ASSDRTVAKNIQY
J gene: TRBJ2-5; V gene: TRBV6-5; CDR3 protein: ASSYSGRETQY
J gene: TRBJ2-3; V gene: TRBV27; CDR3 protein: ASSYPYSGGPDTQY
J gene: TRBJ2-7; V gene: TRBV7-6; CDR3 protein: ASSVDSPRGEQY
J gene: TRBJ2-7; V gene: TRBV29-1; CDR3 protein: SVGGQRGNYEQY
J gene: TRBJ2-7; V gene: TRBV5-1; CDR3 protein: ASSLAGTSSTEQY
J gene: TRBJ1-4; V gene: TRBV7-8; CDR3 protein: ASSLGTGREKLF
J gene: TRBJ1-1; V gene: TRBV7-9; CDR3 protein: ASSLRGRNTEAF
J gene: TRBJ1-2; V gene: TRBV12-3/TRBV12-4; CDR3 protein: ASSYRGGYT
J gene: -; V gene: TRBV7-8; CDR3 protein: ASSPAFGRSYNEQF
J gene: TRBJ1-6; V gene: TRBV7-2; CDR3 protein: ASSRTTGNASPLH
J gene: TRBJ1-5; V gene: TRBV9; CDR3 protein: ASSGTGGRNQPQH
J gene: TRBJ2-7; V gene: TRBV5-1; CDR3 protein: ASSRTGETYEQY
J gene: TRBJ2-7; V gene: TRBV29-1; CDR3 protein: SAETRGLGEQY
J gene: TRBJ2-4; V gene: TRBV12-3/TRBV12-4; CDR3 protein: ASSLENFKNIQY